Sequencing of this T cell receptor (beta chain) was carried out in a study of blood T cell repertoires in COVID-19. Clones were sequenced by immunoSEQ multiplex PCR, and TCRdb holds only the in-frame ones, with some missing. The top ten hold just under 0.95% of the sample, which has 140,000 or so clones, over 80% seen once. The sample comprised peripheral blood. This clonotype was sampled from a woman aged 45-59 years with acute or convalescent COVID-19.

In DNA form, the CDR3 reads TGTGCCAGCAGCTCAGGCGGGACTGGTATGACACCCCTCCACTTT. Translation: CASSSGGTGMTPLHF. The gene calls are TRBV7-2 and TRBJ1-6; D is possibly TRBD1 (5 bases). The CDR3 has 15 amino acids. V was pared by 4 bases and J by 11 bases, with 18 bases between. Germline assignment: CDR1 SGHTA and CDR2 FQGNSA. Full variable domain (missing parts from reference TRBV7-2 and TRBJ1-6): GAGVSQSPSNKVTEKGKDVELRCDPISGHTALYWYRQSLGQGLEFLIYFQGNSAPDKSGLPSDRFSAERTGGSVSTLTIQRTQQEDSAVYLCASSSGGTGMTPLHFGNGTRLTVT.